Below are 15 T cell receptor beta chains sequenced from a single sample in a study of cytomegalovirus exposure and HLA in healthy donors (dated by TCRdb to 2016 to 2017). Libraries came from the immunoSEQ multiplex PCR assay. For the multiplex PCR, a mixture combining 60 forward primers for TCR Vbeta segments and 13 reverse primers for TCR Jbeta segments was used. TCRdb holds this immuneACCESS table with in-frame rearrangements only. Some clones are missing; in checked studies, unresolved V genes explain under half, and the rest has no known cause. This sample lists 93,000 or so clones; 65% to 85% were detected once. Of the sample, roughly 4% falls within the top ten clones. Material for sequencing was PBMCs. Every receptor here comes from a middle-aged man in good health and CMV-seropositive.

The CDR3, as DNA: TGTGCCAGCAGTCGTAAGCGGGAGAGCACAGATACGCAGTATTTT. It specifies CASSRKRESTDTQYF. The rearrangement uses TRBV6-5 and TRBJ2-3, with 8 bases fitting TRBD2. Germline loops: CDR1 MNHEY, CDR2 SVGAGI. The CDR3 is 15 amino acids. Trimming at V came to 5 bases and at J to 0 bases, leaving 4 bases not matched to a gene.

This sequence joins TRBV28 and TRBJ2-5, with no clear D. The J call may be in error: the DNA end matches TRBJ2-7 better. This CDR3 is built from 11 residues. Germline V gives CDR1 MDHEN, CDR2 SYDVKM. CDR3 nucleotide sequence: TGTGCCAGCAGCCTGAACTACGAGCAGTACTTC. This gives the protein CASSLNYEQYF.

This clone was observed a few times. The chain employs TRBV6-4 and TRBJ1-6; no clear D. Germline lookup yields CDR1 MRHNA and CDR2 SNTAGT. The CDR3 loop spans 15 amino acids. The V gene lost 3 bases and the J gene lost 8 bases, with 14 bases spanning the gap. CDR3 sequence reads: CASSESAGEDSPLHF. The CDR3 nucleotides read TGTGCCAGCAGTGAGTCGGCCGGGGAGGATTCACCCCTCCACTTT.

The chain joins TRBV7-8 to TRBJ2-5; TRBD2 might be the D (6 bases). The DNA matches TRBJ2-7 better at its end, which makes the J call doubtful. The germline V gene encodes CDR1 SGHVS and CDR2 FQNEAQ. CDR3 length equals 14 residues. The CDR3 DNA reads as TGTGCCAGCAGCTTCGGGGCGGCGGGGTACGAGCAGTACTTC. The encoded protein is CASSFGAAGYEQYF.

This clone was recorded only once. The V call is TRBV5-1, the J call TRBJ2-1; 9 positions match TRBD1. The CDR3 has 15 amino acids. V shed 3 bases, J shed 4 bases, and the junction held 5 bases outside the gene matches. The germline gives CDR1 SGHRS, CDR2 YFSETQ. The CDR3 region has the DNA TGCGCCAGCAGCTCCTCCGGGACAGGGTACAATGAGCAGTTCTTC. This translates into CASSSSGTGYNEQFF.

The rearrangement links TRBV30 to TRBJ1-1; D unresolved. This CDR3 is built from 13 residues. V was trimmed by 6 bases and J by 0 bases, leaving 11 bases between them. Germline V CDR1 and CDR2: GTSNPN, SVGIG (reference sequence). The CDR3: CACWGDLNTEAFF. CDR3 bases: TGTGCCTGTTGGGGAGACTTGAACACTGAAGCTTTCTTT. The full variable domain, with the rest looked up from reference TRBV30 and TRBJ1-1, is SQTIHQWPATLVQPVGSPLSLECTVEGTSNPNLYWYRQAAGRGLQLLFYSVGIGQISSEVPQNLSASRPQDRQFILSSKKLLLSDSGFYLCACWGDLNTEAFFGQGTRLTVV.

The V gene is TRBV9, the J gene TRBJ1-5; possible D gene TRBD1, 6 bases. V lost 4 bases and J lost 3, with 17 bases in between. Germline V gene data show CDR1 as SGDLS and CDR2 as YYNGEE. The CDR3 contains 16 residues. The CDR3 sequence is CASSPDPDRANQPQHF. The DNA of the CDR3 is TGTGCCAGCAGCCCGGACCCGGACAGAGCCAATCAGCCCCAGCATTTT.

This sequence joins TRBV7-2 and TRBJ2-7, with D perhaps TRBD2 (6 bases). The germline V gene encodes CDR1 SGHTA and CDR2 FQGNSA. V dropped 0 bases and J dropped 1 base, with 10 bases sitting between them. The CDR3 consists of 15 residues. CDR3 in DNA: TGTGCCAGCAGCTTAGCGGAGCGGGTATCCTACGAGCAGTACTTC. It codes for CASSLAERVSYEQYF. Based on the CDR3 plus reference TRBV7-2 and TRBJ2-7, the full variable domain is GAGVSQSPSNKVTEKGKDVELRCDPISGHTALYWYRQSLGQGLEFLIYFQGNSAPDKSGLPSDRFSAERTGGSVSTLTIQRTQQEDSAVYLCASSLAERVSYEQYFGPGTRLTVT.

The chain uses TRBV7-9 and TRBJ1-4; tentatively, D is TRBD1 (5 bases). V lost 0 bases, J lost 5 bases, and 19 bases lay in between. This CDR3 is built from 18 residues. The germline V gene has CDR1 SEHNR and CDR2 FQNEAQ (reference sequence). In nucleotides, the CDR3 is TGTGCCAGCAGCTTAGCGACAATAACAGGCACCCGGAATGAAAAACTGTTTTTT. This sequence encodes CASSLATITGTRNEKLFF.

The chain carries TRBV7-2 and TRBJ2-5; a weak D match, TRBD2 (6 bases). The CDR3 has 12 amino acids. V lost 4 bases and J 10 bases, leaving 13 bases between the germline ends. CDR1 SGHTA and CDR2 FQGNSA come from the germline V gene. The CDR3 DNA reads TGTGCCAGCAGCTCGGGAGCGCGGGGCCAGTACTTC. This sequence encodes CASSSGARGQYF.

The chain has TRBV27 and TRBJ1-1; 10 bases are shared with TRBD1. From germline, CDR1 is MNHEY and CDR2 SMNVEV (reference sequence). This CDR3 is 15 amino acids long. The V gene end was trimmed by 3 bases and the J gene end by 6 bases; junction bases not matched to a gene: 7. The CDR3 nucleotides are TGTGCCAGCAGTTTCCGGACAGGGGGAATCCCTGAAGCTTTCTTT. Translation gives CASSFRTGGIPEAFF.

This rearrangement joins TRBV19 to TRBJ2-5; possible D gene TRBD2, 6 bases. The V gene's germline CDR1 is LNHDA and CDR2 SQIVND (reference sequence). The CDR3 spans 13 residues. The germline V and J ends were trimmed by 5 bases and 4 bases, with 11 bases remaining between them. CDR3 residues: CASSPSGVETQYF. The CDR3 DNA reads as TGTGCCAGTAGTCCCTCGGGGGTAGAGACCCAGTACTTC. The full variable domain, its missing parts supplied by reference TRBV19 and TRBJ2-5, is DGGITQSPKYLFRKEGQNVTLSCEQNLNHDAMYWYRQDPGQGLRLIYYSQIVNDFQKGDIAEGYSVSREKKESFPLTVTSAQKNPTAFYLCASSPSGVETQYFGPGTRLLVL.

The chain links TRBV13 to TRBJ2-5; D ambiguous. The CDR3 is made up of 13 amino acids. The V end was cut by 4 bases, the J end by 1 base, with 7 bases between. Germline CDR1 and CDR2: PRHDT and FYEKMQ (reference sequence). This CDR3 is CASSSYPQETQYF. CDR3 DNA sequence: TGTGCCAGCAGCTCCTACCCCCAAGAGACCCAGTACTTC. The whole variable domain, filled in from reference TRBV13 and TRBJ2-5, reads AAGVIQSPRHLIKEKRETATLKCYPIPRHDTVYWYQQGPGQDPQFLISFYEKMQSDKGSIPDRFSAQQFSDYHSELNMSSLELGDSALYFCASSSYPQETQYFGPGTRLLVL.

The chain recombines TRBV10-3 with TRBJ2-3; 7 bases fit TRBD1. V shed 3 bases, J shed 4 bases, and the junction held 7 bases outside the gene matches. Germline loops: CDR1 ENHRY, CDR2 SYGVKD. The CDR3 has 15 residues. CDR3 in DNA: TGTGCCATCAGTGATGGTCAAGGGGGCTCAGATACGCAGTATTTT. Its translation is CAISDGQGGSDTQYF.

The CDR3 here is CASRAFSVNTGELFF. The CDR3 DNA sequence: TGTGCCAGCAGGGCCTTTTCAGTGAACACCGGGGAGCTGTTTTTT. The V gene is TRBV27, the J gene TRBJ2-2; D is ambiguous. The CDR3 loop spans 15 amino acids. Germline loops: CDR1 MNHEY, CDR2 SMNVEV (reference sequence). V lost 6 bases and J 1 base, leaving 12 bases between the germline ends.